By its share, the clone carrying this T cell receptor (beta chain) is medium-sized. Its antigen is undetermined. J was trimmed by 2 bases and V by 8 bases; bases with no gene match: 6. The CDR3 sequence is 13 residues long. Germline V gene sequence: CDR1 WSHSY, CDR2 SAAADI. Primers: 60 V beta forward and 13 J beta reverse. Method: immunoSEQ multiplex PCR; TCRdb's copy keeps in-frame clones and lacks some. Of tens of thousands of clones listed, around 86% are singletons. The data originate from a study of glioma-infiltrating T cells after dendritic cell vaccination. Patients had residual fresh-frozen tumor tissue and more than two years of survival data. Study-wide points: The cohort had few patients with full blood and tumor sets. Higher TCR clonality did not directly relate to longer survival.

The sample consisted of blood, taken before dendritic cell vaccination. The chain recombines TRBV10-2 with TRBJ2-7, with 7 positions matching TRBD1. This sequence originates from a human donor with glioblastoma. The CDR3 DNA follows: TGCGCCAGCCGGACAGGTTCTACCTACGAGCAGTACTTC. Its protein product is CASRTGSTYEQYF.